This T cell receptor beta chain was identified during a study of long-term antiretroviral therapy in people with HIV. Study findings and constraints: Participants lacked recorded data on ART adherence, viral resistance or therapy changes. Repertoires with HIV possessed tighter CDR3 length spans than those of controls. From the mid-2000s to the late 2010s, blood was obtained, possibly while participants received older ART regimens.

Runs used v3.0 of the immunoSEQ assay and were done at survey level. Assay used: immunoSEQ multiplex PCR; TCRdb lists only in-frame clones, some missing. The sample includes approximately 16,000 clones, roughly 80% seen only once; the top ten take roughly 15%. Germline lookup yields CDR1 SQVTM and CDR2 ANQGSEA. J lost 0 bases, V lost 7 bases, and 7 bases had no gene match. The CDR3 is 14 amino acids. As regards this clone: Its antigen is not identified.

The material was unsorted PBMCs, obtained less than 1.3 years before starting antiretroviral therapy. The TCR was taken from a man between 25 and 39 years old with HIV. The rearrangement uses TRBV29-1 and TRBJ2-5; 8 bases map to TRBD1. The CDR3 DNA reads as TGCAGCGCTTGGGACAGGCCGTACCAAGAGACCCAGTACTTC. This sequence encodes CSAWDRPYQETQYF.